The rows below give T cell receptor beta chains drawn from one sample of a study of T cell responses to AZD1222 COVID-19 vaccine. Clones were sequenced by immunoSEQ multiplex PCR, and TCRdb holds only the in-frame ones, with some missing. The sample consists of approximately 70,000 clones, 70% to 90% of them appearing once. The sample in question was peripheral blood, obtained 28 days after the second dose of the MenACWY control vaccine. Every receptor here comes from an adult who received the MenACWY meningococcal vaccine as a control. Both conserved end residues are part of each CDR3. The D gene is left open where the match is weak. Some rows have no size entry. The others give once, few or many, or a class for an expanded clone.

clone_size d_call j_call v_call cdr3_aa cdr3_nt
NA NA TRBJ1-5 TRBV7-8 CASSFGGDNQPQHF TGTGCCAGCAGCTTTGGGGGGGACAATCAGCCCCAGCATTTT
NA NA TRBJ2-2 TRBV20-1 CSASPSGTNTGELFF TGCAGTGCTAGTCCGTCGGGGACGAACACCGGGGAGCTGTTTTTT
NA NA TRBJ1-1 TRBV3-1/TRBV3-2 CASSLRQALNTEAFF TGTGCCAGCAGCCTTCGACAGGCTCTGAACACTGAAGCTTTCTTT
NA TRBD1 TRBJ2-3 TRBV2 CASTRFGGQGTDTQYF TGTGCCAGCACCCGCTTTGGGGGACAGGGTACAGATACGCAGTATTTT
NA NA TRBJ1-5 TRBV7-8 CASSFSGLNQPQHF TGTGCCAGCAGCTTTTCAGGGCTTAATCAGCCCCAGCATTTT
NA NA TRBJ2-3 TRBV14 CASSLLGTDTQYF TGTGCCAGCAGCCTCCTCGGCACAGATACGCAGTATTTT
NA NA TRBJ2-7 TRBV18 CASSNTGTSSSYEQYF TGTGCCAGCTCGAACACTGGGACCTCAAGCTCCTACGAGCAGTACTTC
NA NA TRBJ2-7 TRBV7-8 CASRPFSSYEQYF TGTGCCAGTAGGCCGTTTAGCTCCTACGAGCAGTACTTC
NA NA TRBJ2-3 TRBV5-1 CASSLLGASTDTQYF TGCGCCAGCAGCTTGTTAGGAGCTAGCACAGATACGCAGTATTTT
NA NA TRBJ2-1 TRBV24-1 CATSVDPPEQFF TGTGCCACCAGTGTCGACCCCCCCGAGCAGTTCTTC
NA TRBD1 TRBJ1-4 TRBV28 CASSTLRDRGREKLFF TGTGCCAGTAGCACACTCCGGGACAGGGGAAGGGAAAAACTGTTTTTT
NA NA TRBJ2-7 TRBV28 CASVSPGEAYEQYF TGTGCCAGCGTCTCCCCCGGGGAGGCCTACGAGCAGTACTTC
NA NA TRBJ1-5 TRBV5-1 CASRADDSNQPQHF TGCGCCAGCAGGGCGGATGATAGCAATCAGCCCCAGCATTTT
once TRBD2 TRBJ2-2 TRBV7-2 CASTLKGSGRAAGELFF TGTGCCAGCACCTTAAAAGGGAGCGGGAGGGCCGCCGGGGAGCTGTTTTTT
NA TRBD1 TRBJ2-2 TRBV9 CASSGGQGAHTGELFF TGTGCCAGCAGCGGGGGACAGGGGGCGCACACCGGGGAGCTGTTTTTT
once NA TRBJ1-1 TRBV12-3/TRBV12-4 CASSFGQNTEAFF TGTGCCAGCAGTTTCGGACAGAACACTGAAGCTTTCTTT
NA TRBD1 TRBJ1-5 TRBV29-1 CSVGGASNQPQHF TGCAGCGTAGGGGGCGCTAGCAATCAGCCCCAGCATTTT
NA NA TRBJ1-2 TRBV5-4 CASSLSANYGYTF TGTGCCAGCAGCTTGTCTGCTAACTATGGCTACACCTTC
NA TRBD2 TRBJ2-3 TRBV19 CASSGTSGRTFEGADTQYF TGTGCCAGTAGTGGGACTAGCGGGAGGACCTTCGAGGGGGCAGATACGCAGTATTTT
NA NA TRBJ1-2 TRBV19 CASSTPYTYGYTF TGTGCCAGTAGTACTCCGTACACCTATGGCTACACCTTC
NA NA TRBJ1-6 TRBV6-4 CASQTGSPLHF TGTGCCAGCCAGACAGGCTCACCCCTCCACTTT
NA TRBD2 TRBJ2-3 TRBV29-1 CSVETLGGILTDTQYF TGCAGCGTTGAAACCCTGGGGGGGATCCTCACAGATACGCAGTATTTT
NA NA TRBJ2-7 TRBV7-2 CASSHGDPSGDEQYF TGTGCCAGCAGTCACGGGGACCCGTCCGGGGACGAGCAGTACTTC
NA NA TRBJ2-3 TRBV5-6 CASSPGPNTDTQYF TGTGCCAGCAGTCCCGGTCCGAACACAGATACGCAGTATTTT
NA NA TRBJ2-5 TRBV3-1/TRBV3-2 CASSQGAAQETQYF TGTGCCAGCAGCCAAGGGGCAGCTCAAGAGACCCAGTACTTC
NA TRBD1 TRBJ1-2 TRBV6-5 CASTTLGKGAGGYTF TGTGCCAGCACTACCCTCGGGAAGGGGGCTGGTGGCTACACCTTC
NA NA TRBJ1-2 TRBV3-1/TRBV3-2 CASSQDGGRGYTF TGTGCCAGCAGCCAAGATGGGGGACGGGGCTACACCTTC
NA TRBD1 TRBJ1-1 TRBV5-1 CASSSGQGSEAFF TGCGCCAGCAGCTCGGGACAGGGAAGTGAAGCTTTCTTT
NA TRBD1 TRBJ1-5 TRBV27 CASSLTTGSNQPQHF TGTGCCAGCAGTTTAACGACAGGGAGTAATCAGCCCCAGCATTTT
NA NA TRBJ1-2 TRBV19 CASSIGGSNYGYTF TGTGCCAGTAGTATTGGAGGGTCCAACTATGGCTACACCTTC
NA NA TRBJ1-4 TRBV7-2 CASSFGGTNEKLFF TGTGCCAGCAGCTTTGGGGGAACTAATGAAAAACTGTTTTTT
NA NA TRBJ1-2 TRBV28 CASLYQGDYGYTF TGTGCCAGCCTTTACCAGGGAGACTATGGCTACACCTTC
NA NA TRBJ2-2 TRBV3-1/TRBV3-2 CASRGQGGTGELFF TGTGCCAGCCGCGGACAGGGAGGGACCGGGGAGCTGTTTTTT
NA NA TRBJ2-6 TRBV4-3 CASSHDRLRGANVLTF TGCGCCAGCAGCCACGACAGGCTTCGGGGGGCCAACGTCCTGACTTTC
NA TRBD1 TRBJ1-2 TRBV7-2 CASSLGTGGYGYTF TGTGCCAGCAGCTTAGGGACAGGGGGGTATGGCTACACCTTC
NA TRBD2 TRBJ2-5 TRBV5-6 CASSLLGLAGGNQETQYF TGTGCCAGCAGCTTGCTGGGACTAGCGGGGGGAAACCAAGAGACCCAGTACTTC
NA NA TRBJ1-4 TRBV4-3 CASSQRGAGEKLFF TGCGCCAGCAGCCAAAGAGGGGCTGGTGAAAAACTGTTTTTT
NA NA TRBJ1-5 TRBV6-2/TRBV6-3 CASSLDRKDQPQHF TGTGCCAGCAGTTTAGACAGAAAGGATCAGCCCCAGCATTTT
NA NA TRBJ2-3 TRBV5-1 CASSLGRASRILDTQYF TGCGCCAGCAGCTTGGGGCGGGCTAGCCGAATCTTGGATACGCAGTATTTT
NA NA TRBJ1-2 TRBV29-1 CSAAPGFNYGYTF TGCAGCGCAGCCCCAGGGTTTAACTATGGCTACACCTTC
few NA TRBJ1-2 TRBV2 CASIQNRYGYTF TGTGCCAGCATACAGAATCGGTATGGCTACACCTTC
once TRBD1 TRBJ1-5 TRBV10-3 CAARGGGTGSNQPQHF TGTGCCGCCCGGGGAGGTGGGACAGGGAGCAATCAGCCCCAGCATTTT